The present entry profiles one TCR beta chain with its context. Produced via immunoSEQ multiplex PCR; TCRdb's table is partial and in-frame only. Of around 60,000 clones listed, 80% to 90% are singletons. The entry originates in a study of blood T cell repertoires in COVID-19. About the research overall: Donors in the United States, Italy and Spain gave samples during acute or convalescent COVID-19. In each case, the material was cDNA or gDNA derived from T cells, B-cell-depleted T cells, or PBMCs.

The receptor was isolated from a man in his forties with acute or convalescent COVID-19. Sequenced sample: peripheral blood.

CDR3 in amino acids: CASSLRGSGFYEQYF. The CDR3 DNA reads as TGTGCCAGCAGTCTCAGGGGATCTGGTTTCTACGAGCAGTACTTC. The chain recombines TRBV2 with TRBJ2-7; tentatively, D is TRBD1 (6 bases). The CDR3 covers 15 residues. Per the germline V gene, CDR1 is SNHLY and CDR2 is FYNNEI. V was shortened by 5 bases and J by 3 bases, with 17 bases between the two germline ends.